The clone carrying this TCR beta chain was observed many times. Antigen: not known. Trimming removed 7 bases at V and 7 bases at J, with 11 bases between. Germline assignment: CDR1 SNHLY and CDR2 FYNNEI. CDR3 size: 12 residues. This record comes from a study of human T cells and chemical hapten exposure. Whole-study context: Patch testing was performed with 0.01% DPC on the upper back, with reading at 6 days. Per-sample variation in TCR yield stemmed mainly from small pooled library volume differences.

Study results and caveats: Sensitization with DPC brought no change to TCRs above 1 in 1000 in frequency.

What the library attached to individual cDNA molecules were unique molecular identifiers. TCRdb redid the calling of the RACE reads with MiXCR, one entry per CDR3 protein. The sample has approximately 84,000 distinct CDR3 sequences, roughly 12% seen once. Stated time point: patch test 2, 6 weeks after DPC sensitization. Treatment denoted: therapeutic diphenylcyclopropenone sensitization with weekly scalp DPC. The TCR was taken from a man between 18 and 29 years old with alopecia areata. Some clones in this sample may be carry-over from other donors' samples. The V and J genes are TRBV2 and TRBJ1-5; no firm D call. The material was whole blood, obtained in connection with sensitization to the hapten diphenylcyclopropenone (DPC). Written as DNA, the CDR3 is TGTGCCAGCACCCCAGGTTCACAGCCCCAGCATTTT. It yields the protein CASTPGSQPQHF.